This T cell receptor (beta chain) was observed in a study of read filtering for tumor transcriptome and immune sequencing. About the research overall: Patients were about 17 male and about 15 female, mean age 65.9 years, range about 45 to 85. Notes on the study in general: Sorted CD138-negative bone marrow cells were not purified T cells.

The library was built from about 370 ng RNA with molecular barcoded adaptors for alpha/delta and beta/gamma chains. TCRdb re-derived calls from the reads in MiXCR, one entry per CDR3 protein. The profile shows tens of thousands of distinct CDR3 sequences, over 13% of them singletons. On this clonotype itself: The antigen remains unidentified. A much bigger clone sits one base away, suggesting this may be a read error.

The sample comprised a population of CD138-negative cells sorted from bone marrow. This receptor was taken from a donor aged 40 or older with multiple myeloma.

CDR3 sequence (DNA): TGCGCCAGCAGCTTCCACCCCCTGGACAGGGTCACCTATGGCTACACCTTC. It codes for CASSFHPLDRVTYGYTF. V is TRBV5-1 and J is TRBJ1-2; 8 bases agree with TRBD1. J gave up 4 bases and V 2 bases, and 13 bases lay outside the gene matches. Per germline, CDR1 SGHRS and CDR2 YFSETQ. The CDR3 is 17 residues long.